This TCR beta chain is from a study of tumor-infiltrating lymphocytes in primary liver carcinoma. Co-extraction yielded RNA and DNA from approximately 20-30 mg of unsorted bulk tissue. Germline V gene lookup returns CDR1 LNHDA and CDR2 SQIVND (reference sequence). The CDR3 has 13 residues. Study-level points and caveats: Pairs comparing tumor with adjacent tissue or blood overlapped less than pairs drawn from tumor regions. Compared with blood, tumor repertoires held significantly more in their top 250 clones.

Reverse transcription of approximately 0.55 ug total RNA with a constant-region primer produced TCR beta cDNA. ARM-PCR was slightly modified, and three nested multiplex PCR rounds with it gave rise to the TCR beta libraries. Forward primers for TRBV1-TRBV30 and a C-beta reverse primer served the first two PCR rounds, at about 10 cycles each. MiXCR, applied by TCRdb to the multiplex PCR reads, yields one record per CDR3 protein. The table records about 92,000 distinct CDR3 sequences, around 68% of them present only once. Comment on this clonotype: Its specificity is unknown. A junction boundary mismatches the germline segment, possibly from a read error.

The source of this sequence is a man aged 40-49 years with primary liver carcinoma and hepatitis B virus infection. The material sequenced was tumor-adjacent normal liver tissue. The chain couples TRBV19 to TRBJ1-1; TRBD1 might be the D (6 bases). In nucleotides, the CDR3 is TGTGCCAGTAGTGTTAAGGGGGACACTGAAGCTTCCTTT. It yields the protein CASSVKGDTEASF.